Listed here is a single T cell receptor beta chain. What it binds is unknown. The genomic DNA of each subset was split evenly across several immunoSEQ plates. Sequencing was performed on unsorted PBMC DNA using ten immunoSEQ deep assay plates. Produced via immunoSEQ multiplex PCR; TCRdb's table is partial and in-frame only. This sample yields 450,000 to 600,000 clones, of which around 79% are seen a single time; 10% to 15% belongs to the top ten. The data originate from a study of shared clonotypes between healthy human individuals. Broader study findings: The researchers took only blood, and tissue repertoires probably look different.

This clonotype was sampled from a woman aged 40 to 49 in good health. Some clones in this sample may be carry-over from other donors' samples. The sample was PBMCs.

In nucleotides, the CDR3 is TGTGCCAGCAGTTACAGGGGGCGAAATGAAAAACTGTTTTTT. This sequence encodes CASSYRGRNEKLFF. The chain carries TRBV6-5 and TRBJ1-4; TRBD1 matches at 7 bases. This CDR3 has 14 amino acids. V lost 2 bases and J lost 5; bases outside the gene matches: 2. The V gene's germline CDR1 is MNHEY and CDR2 SVGAGI.